This T cell receptor (beta chain) was documented in a study of identical twins. Findings of the study overall: Analyses of zero insertions could be partly confounded by invariant MAIT and iNKT cells.

TCRdb fed the 5' RACE reads into MiXCR, producing one record per CDR3 protein. Here the sample spans hundreds of thousands of distinct CDR3 sequences, 9% to 15% being singletons. As to this clonotype: No antigen is known for it.

The data were also submitted as part of a second study, on yellow fever vaccine responses in identical twins. That source notes: As reported, the vaccine T cell response of twins seemed partly convergent and partly personalized.

Sequences were obtained from CD8+ T cells sorted from blood. This TCR was recovered from a woman between 18 and 29 years old in good health.

CDR3 bases: TGTGCCAGCAGCACCCCTTTGGCCCCGGGGACAGATACGCAGTATTTT. Translated, it gives CASSTPLAPGTDTQYF. J is TRBJ2-3 and V is TRBV7-8; possibly TRBD2 for D (5 bases). V was clipped by 5 bases and J by 3 bases, with 18 bases between them. Germline V lookup: CDR1 SGHVS, CDR2 FQNEAQ. CDR3 length: 16 residues.